A selection of T cell receptor beta chains follows, all from one sample in a study of CD4 T cells in relation to SARS-CoV-2 and coronaviruses. The method was immunoSEQ multiplex PCR; TCRdb's version includes in-frame clones alone and lacks a portion of them. The sample has about 68,000 clones; 80% to 95% are singletons. The sequenced sample consisted of naive CD4+ T cells from PBMCs. These receptors originate from a human donor in good health. The CDR3 runs from the conserved cysteine through the conserved F or W. A D gene is named only where the DNA matches it firmly. Size is stated for part of the rows, as once, few or many counts, or as a class when the clone is expanded.

>TRBJ1-3|16|NA|NA|TRBV10-3
TGTGCCATCAGTGAGATTATAACCCCCTCTGGAAACACCATATATTTT
CAISEIITPSGNTIYF
>TRBJ1-4|15|NA|NA|TRBV20-1
TGCAGTGCTAGTCCCTCGGGGTTAACTAATGAAAAACTGTTTTTT
CSASPSGLTNEKLFF
>TRBJ1-1|14|TRBD1|NA|TRBV7-3
TGTGCCAGCAGCTTAGAGGGGGCCCACACTGAAGCTTTCTTT
CASSLEGAHTEAFF
>TRBJ1-3|17|TRBD1|once|TRBV9
TGTGCCAGCAGCGTAGGGACAGGACTCAGCTCTGGAAACACCATATATTTT
CASSVGTGLSSGNTIYF
>TRBJ2-6|17|NA|NA|TRBV4-1
TGCGCCAGCAGCTCCCGGGACCGGAGCTCTGGGGCCAACGTCCTGACTTTC
CASSSRDRSSGANVLTF
>TRBJ1-1|13|NA|NA|TRBV5-1
TGCGCCAGCAGCGAACCAGGGGCCCCTGAAGCTTTCTTT
CASSEPGAPEAFF
>TRBJ1-5|13|NA|few|TRBV5-8
TGTGCCAGCAGCTTGGACAGGGCCCAGCCCCAGCATTTT
CASSLDRAQPQHF
>TRBJ2-7|14|TRBD1|once|TRBV15
TGTGCCACCAGCAGGGGACAGGGCCCCTACGAGCAGTACTTC
CATSRGQGPYEQYF
>TRBJ2-1|18|TRBD2|NA|TRBV29-1
TGCAGCGTTGAAGGAACGGTAGTTCGCGGGGGCTCCTACAATGAGCAGTTCTTC
CSVEGTVVRGGSYNEQFF
>TRBJ1-1|16|TRBD1|NA|TRBV19
TGTGCCAGTAGTATAGACGACAGGGAGGGGGACACTGAAGCTTTCTTT
CASSIDDREGDTEAFF
>TRBJ1-1|15|NA|NA|TRBV24-1
TGTGCCACCAAACCGGGACTCCCTATGAACACTGAAGCTTTCTTT
CATKPGLPMNTEAFF
>TRBJ2-1|15|TRBD2|NA|TRBV19
TGTGCCAGTAGTGGGACTAGCGGGGGGGTTGGGGAGCAGTTCTTC
CASSGTSGGVGEQFF
>TRBJ2-7|12|NA|NA|TRBV20-1
TGCAGTGCTAGTGACCCAGGGTACGAGCAGTACTTC
CSASDPGYEQYF
>TRBJ1-2|14|TRBD1|once|TRBV5-1
TGCGCCAGCAGCCGGGACAGCCTTAACTATGGCTACACCTTC
CASSRDSLNYGYTF
>TRBJ2-5|16|NA|NA|TRBV5-1
TGCGCCAGCAGCTTGGAGGTCCAGGCTTTCCAAGAGACCCAGTACTTC
CASSLEVQAFQETQYF
>TRBJ2-7|15|NA|once|TRBV7-9
TGTGCCAGCAGCTTTAGGTCAGGGACTTCCGTCGAGCAGTACTTC
CASSFRSGTSVEQYF
>TRBJ2-5|13|NA|NA|TRBV6-4
TGTGCCAGCAGTGTTTCCGGGGGAGAGACCCAGTACTTC
CASSVSGGETQYF
>TRBJ2-5|12|NA|NA|TRBV29-1
TGCAGCGTTCGGACCGTCGGGGAGACCCAGTACTTC
CSVRTVGETQYF
>TRBJ2-5|14|NA|NA|TRBV5-1
TGCGCCAGCAGCTTGGATGGGGGCCTGGAGACCCAGTACTTC
CASSLDGGLETQYF
>TRBJ1-2|12|NA|NA|TRBV3-1/TRBV3-2
TGTGCCAGCAGCCAAGAAAACCTTCTCTACACCTTC
CASSQENLLYTF
>TRBJ2-7|14|NA|NA|TRBV6-2/TRBV6-3
TGTGCCAGCAGTTACCCCCACGTCTCCTACGAGCAGTACTTC
CASSYPHVSYEQYF
>TRBJ1-1|14|NA|NA|TRBV5-4
TGTGCCAGCACCACTCAGGGCAAGAACACTGAAGCTTTCTTT
CASTTQGKNTEAFF
>TRBJ2-7|15|TRBD2|NA|TRBV5-1
TGCGCCAGCAGCTCTCTGGCGGGAGGTCCCTACGAGCAGTACTTC
CASSSLAGGPYEQYF
>TRBJ1-1|14|NA|NA|TRBV30
TGTGCCTGGATTATTTCGGGCTTTACGTCTGAAGCTTTCTTT
CAWIISGFTSEAFF
>TRBJ1-1|12|NA|NA|TRBV2
TGTGCCAGCAGTGAAGTGGGTAATAAAGCTTTCTTT
CASSEVGNKAFF
>TRBJ2-1|13|TRBD1|NA|TRBV24-1
TGTGCCACCAGCCACGACAGGGCCAATGAGCAGTTCTTC
CATSHDRANEQFF
>TRBJ2-2|15|TRBD1|NA|TRBV7-8
TGTGCCAGCAGCCCCGGGACAGCGAACACCGGGGAGCTGTTTTTT
CASSPGTANTGELFF
>TRBJ2-6|16|NA|NA|TRBV5-4
TGTGCCAGCAGCCACGGTGGGGCTGCTGGGGCCAACGTCCTGACTTTC
CASSHGGAAGANVLTF
>TRBJ2-7|12|NA|once|TRBV5-4
TGTGCCAGCAGCTTCGAGACTTACGAGCAGTACTTC
CASSFETYEQYF
>TRBJ2-5|18|TRBD2|NA|TRBV9
TGTGCCAGCAGCGCTAAGCTGGGGACTAGCGGGAGCCCCCCGACCCAGTACTTC
CASSAKLGTSGSPPTQYF
>TRBJ2-2|14|NA|NA|TRBV7-3
TGTGCCAGCAGATCCGGGGGGAACACCGGGGAGCTGTTTTTT
CASRSGGNTGELFF
>TRBJ2-6|14|NA|NA|TRBV3-1/TRBV3-2
TGTGCCAGCAGCCCGCATGATGGGGCCAACGTCCTGACTTTC
CASSPHDGANVLTF
>TRBJ1-2|12|NA|NA|TRBV29-1
TGCAGCGTTGTGAGGGGGGGCTATGGCTACACCTTC
CSVVRGGYGYTF
>TRBJ1-3|17|NA|NA|TRBV28
TGTGCCAGCAGTTTACTTGCTAGGGGGTTCTCTGGAAACACCATATATTTT
CASSLLARGFSGNTIYF
>TRBJ2-3|13|NA|NA|TRBV15
TGTGCCACCAGCAGAGATCAGACAGATACGCAGTATTTT
CATSRDQTDTQYF
>TRBJ1-6|11|NA|NA|TRBV2
TGTGCCAGCAGTGCCCACTCACCCCTCCACTTT
CASSAHSPLHF
>TRBJ1-4|16|TRBD1|NA|TRBV24-1
TGTGCCACCAGTGATCCGTACGGGACAGGGGCCGAAAAACTGTTTTTT
CATSDPYGTGAEKLFF